This T cell receptor (beta chain) was retrieved from a study of tissue T cells after allogeneic stem cell transplantation. Study-level findings and limits: In patients and mice, blood and spleen missed much of tissue repertoire.

Regarding time point: mouse harvest day 7 after allogeneic transplant. Mouse grafts combined 10^7 T-cell-depleted bone marrow cells with 10^6 splenic CD5+ T cells. TCRdb's copy holds only in-frame clones and misses some; the assay was immunoSEQ multiplex PCR. The sample contains 6,500 to 10,000 clones, 35% to 55% of which appear only once. In its sample, this clone was seen a few times. The antigen is not known. The genes and germline here are from mouse. The missing CDR3 end, 1 residue past where the read stops, is filled in from the germline J gene. V shed 5 bases and J 2 bases; nucleotides not matched to a gene: 1. Looked up from germline, CDR1 is SNHLY and CDR2 is FYNGKV (reference sequence). This CDR3 region has 13 residues.

Specimen: gut tissue. The chain has TRBV3 and TRBJ2-5; 7 bases fit TRBD1. This clonotype was sampled from a female BALB/c mouse given C57BL/6 T cells with graft-versus-host disease after an allogeneic hematopoietic cell transplant. CDR3 in amino acids: CASSRDSQDTQYF. The CDR3 bases that were read are TGTGCCAGCAGCCGGGACAGCCAAGACACCCAGTAC. Together with reference TRBV3 and TRBJ2-5, the CDR3 gives the full variable domain: GPKVLQIPSHQIIDMGQMVTLNCDPVSNHLYFYWYKQILGQQMEFLVNFYNGKVMEKSKLFKDQFSVERPDGSYFTLKIQPTALEDSAVYFCASSRDSQDTQYFGPGTRLLVL.